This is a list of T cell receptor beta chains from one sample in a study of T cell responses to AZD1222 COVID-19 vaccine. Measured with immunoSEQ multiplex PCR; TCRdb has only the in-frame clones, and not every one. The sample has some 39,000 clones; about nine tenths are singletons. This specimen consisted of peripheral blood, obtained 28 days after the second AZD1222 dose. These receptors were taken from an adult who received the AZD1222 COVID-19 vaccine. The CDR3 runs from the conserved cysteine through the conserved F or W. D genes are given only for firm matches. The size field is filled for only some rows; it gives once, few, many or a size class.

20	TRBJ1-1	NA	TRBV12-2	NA	CASRQKLLPLPGTGGTEAFF	TGTGCAAGTCGCCAAAAACTCCTCCCGCTTCCCGGGACAGGGGGCACTGAAGCTTTCTTT
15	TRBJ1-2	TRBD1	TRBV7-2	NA	CASSLGQGRGYGYTF	TGTGCCAGCAGCTTGGGACAGGGTCGGGGCTATGGCTACACCTTC
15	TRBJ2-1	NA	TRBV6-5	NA	CASSYNREKYNEQFF	TGTGCCAGCAGTTATAACCGGGAGAAGTACAATGAGCAGTTCTTC
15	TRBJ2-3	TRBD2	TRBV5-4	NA	CASSFSGGVRDTQYF	TGTGCCAGCAGCTTTAGCGGGGGGGTGAGAGATACGCAGTATTTT
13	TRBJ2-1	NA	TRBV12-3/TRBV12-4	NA	CASSPDRNNEQFF	TGTGCCAGCAGCCCCGACAGAAACAATGAGCAGTTCTTC
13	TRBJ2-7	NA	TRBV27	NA	CASRASGGYEQYF	TGTGCCAGCCGGGCGAGCGGAGGCTACGAGCAGTACTTC
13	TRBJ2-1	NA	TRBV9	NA	CASSVGPFNEQFF	TGTGCCAGCAGCGTAGGGCCGTTCAATGAGCAGTTCTTC
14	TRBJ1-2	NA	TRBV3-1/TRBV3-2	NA	CASSQDAANYGYTF	TGTGCCAGCAGCCAAGATGCAGCTAACTATGGCTACACCTTC
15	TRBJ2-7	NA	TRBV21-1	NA	CASSKETSGDHEQYF	TGTGCCAGCAGCAAAGAGACTAGCGGGGACCACGAGCAGTACTTC
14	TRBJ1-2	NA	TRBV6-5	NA	CASSSNRDNYGYTF	TGTGCCAGCAGTTCGAACAGGGATAACTATGGCTACACCTTC
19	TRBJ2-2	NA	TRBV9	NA	CASSVGSPWAASSTGELFF	TGTGCCAGCAGCGTAGGGTCTCCCTGGGCGGCTTCGTCCACCGGGGAGCTGTTTTTT
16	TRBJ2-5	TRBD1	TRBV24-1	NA	CATSDSGQGAGETQYF	TGTGCCACCAGTGATTCGGGACAGGGGGCGGGAGAGACCCAGTACTTC
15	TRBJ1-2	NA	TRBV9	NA	CASSVGQTPNYGYTF	TGTGCCAGCAGCGTAGGGCAGACACCTAACTATGGCTACACCTTC
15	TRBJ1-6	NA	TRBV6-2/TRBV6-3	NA	CASSYRGGLDSPLHF	TGTGCCAGCAGTTACCGGGGGGGGCTGGATTCACCCCTCCACTTT
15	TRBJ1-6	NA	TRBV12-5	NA	CASGLVTGGNSPLHF	TGTGCTAGTGGTTTGGTAACGGGGGGGAATTCACCCCTCCACTTT
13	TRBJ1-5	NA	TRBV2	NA	CASSVRSDQPQHF	TGTGCCAGCAGTGTGCGCAGCGATCAGCCCCAGCATTTT
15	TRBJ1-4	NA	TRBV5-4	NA	CASSLTGIGNEKLFF	TGTGCCAGCAGCCTCACAGGAATTGGGAATGAAAAACTGTTTTTT
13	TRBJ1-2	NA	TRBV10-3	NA	CAISDKGEGGYTF	TGTGCCATCAGTGATAAAGGAGAGGGTGGCTACACCTTC
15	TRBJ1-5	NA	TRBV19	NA	CASRRDRELHQPQHF	TGTGCCAGCAGGAGGGACCGGGAACTTCATCAGCCCCAGCATTTT
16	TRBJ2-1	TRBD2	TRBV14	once	CASSQGGSGVYNEQFF	TGTGCCAGCAGCCAAGGTGGGAGCGGGGTCTACAATGAGCAGTTCTTC
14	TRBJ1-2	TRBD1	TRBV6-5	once	CASSRTGRNYGYTF	TGTGCCAGCAGCAGGACAGGGCGTAACTATGGCTACACCTTC
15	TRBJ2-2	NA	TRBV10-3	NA	CAISESRGVSGELFF	TGTGCCATCAGTGAGTCGCGGGGAGTCTCCGGGGAGCTGTTTTTT
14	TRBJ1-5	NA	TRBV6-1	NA	CASSDDRWNQPQHF	TGTGCCAGCAGTGACGACCGCTGGAACCAGCCCCAGCATTTT
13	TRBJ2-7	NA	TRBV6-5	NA	CASLGRSSYEQYF	TGTGCCAGCCTAGGACGCAGCTCCTACGAGCAGTACTTC
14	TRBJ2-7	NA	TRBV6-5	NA	CASSLEGGPYEQYF	TGTGCCAGCAGTTTGGAGGGCGGGCCCTACGAGCAGTACTTC
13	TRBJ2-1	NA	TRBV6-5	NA	CASSSQGRDEQFF	TGTGCCAGCAGTTCTCAGGGTCGGGATGAGCAGTTCTTC